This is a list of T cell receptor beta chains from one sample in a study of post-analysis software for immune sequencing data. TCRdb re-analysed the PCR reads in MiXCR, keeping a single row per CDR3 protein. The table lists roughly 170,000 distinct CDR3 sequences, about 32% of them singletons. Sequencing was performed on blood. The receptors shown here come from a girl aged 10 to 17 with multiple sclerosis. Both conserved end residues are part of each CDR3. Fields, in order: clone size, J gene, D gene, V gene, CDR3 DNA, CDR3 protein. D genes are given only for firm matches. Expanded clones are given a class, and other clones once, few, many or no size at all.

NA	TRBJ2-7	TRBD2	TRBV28	TGTGCCAGCAGTTTAACTAGCGGGAGGGCCTCCTACGAGCAGTACTTC	CASSLTSGRASYEQYF
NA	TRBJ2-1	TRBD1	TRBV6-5	TGTGCCGGCAGTTACGAGGGACAGGGGGTGTTCTTC	CAGSYEGQGVFF
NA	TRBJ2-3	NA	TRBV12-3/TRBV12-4	TGTGCCAGCAGTAGGGGGGACACAGATATGCAGTATTTT	CASSRGDTDMQYF
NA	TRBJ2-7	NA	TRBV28	TGTGCCAGCAGTCTTCCGGGGGCCGAGCAGTACTTC	CASSLPGAEQYF
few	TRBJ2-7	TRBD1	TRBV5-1	TGCGCCAGCAGCTTGGAGGCAGGGGGCTTCGAGCAGTACTTC	CASSLEAGGFEQYF
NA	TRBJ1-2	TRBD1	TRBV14	TGTGCCAGCAGCCAAGATTCGAGGCAGGGGGGCACCTTC	CASSQDSRQGGTF
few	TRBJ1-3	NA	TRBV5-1	TGCGCCAGCAGGCAGGATTCCTCTGGAAACACCATATATTTT	CASRQDSSGNTIYF
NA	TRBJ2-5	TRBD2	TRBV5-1	TGCGCCAGCAGCTTGGGACTAGCGGCACAAGAGACCCAGTACTTC	CASSLGLAAQETQYF
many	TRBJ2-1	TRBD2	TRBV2	TGTGCCAGCAGCCAGACTAGCGGGGAGTACAATGAGCAGTTCTTC	CASSQTSGEYNEQFF
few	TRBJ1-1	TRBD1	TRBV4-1	TGCGCCAGCAGCCTAACAGGGGACACTGAAGCTTTCTTT	CASSLTGDTEAFF
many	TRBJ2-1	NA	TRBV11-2	TGTGCCAGCAGGTCAAGGGGCTACAATGAGCAGTTCTTC	CASRSRGYNEQFF
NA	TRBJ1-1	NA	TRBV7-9	TGTGCCAGCAGCTTAATACCGGGACGGTCCCGGGTTGGCACTGAAGCTTTCTTT	CASSLIPGRSRVGTEAFF
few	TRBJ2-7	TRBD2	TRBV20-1	TGCAGTGCTATCCTAGCGGGACTTACCTCCTACGAGCAGTACTTC	CSAILAGLTSYEQYF
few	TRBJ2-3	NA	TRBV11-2	TGTGCCAGCAGCCCCAACGGGGCTCGAGGCACAGATACGCAGTATTTT	CASSPNGARGTDTQYF
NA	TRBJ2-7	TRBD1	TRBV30	TGTGCCTGGGCATCTACCGGGACAGGGAACATGAGGCAGTACTTC	CAWASTGTGNMRQYF
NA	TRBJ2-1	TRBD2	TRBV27	TGTGTCAGCAAAGCACTAGCGAAGGGGAGGGGTGAGCAGTTCTTC	CVSKALAKGRGEQFF
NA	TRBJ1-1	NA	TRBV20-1	TGCAGTGCTAGAGCCCCTAAACAGGGTATCCCCAACACTGAAGCTTTCTTT	CSARAPKQGIPNTEAFF
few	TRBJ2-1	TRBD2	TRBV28	TGTGCCAGCAGCCCGCCCGGGACTAGAAATGAGCAGTTCTTC	CASSPPGTRNEQFF
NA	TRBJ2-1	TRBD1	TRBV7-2	TGTGCCAGCAGCCTGACAGGGGACAATGAGCAGTTCTTC	CASSLTGDNEQFF
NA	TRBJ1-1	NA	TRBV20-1	TGCAGTGCCACCACGGGGGTAACTGAAGCTTTCTTT	CSATTGVTEAFF
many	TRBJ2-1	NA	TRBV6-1	TGTGCCAGCAGTGAGGCGCCCCGGGGCAATGAGCAGTTCTTC	CASSEAPRGNEQFF
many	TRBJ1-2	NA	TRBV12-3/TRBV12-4	TGTGCCAGCAGTTCCTCAGGGAAGGGCGGCTACACCTTC	CASSSSGKGGYTF
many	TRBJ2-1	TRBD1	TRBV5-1	TGCGCCAGCAGCAGCTACCGGGACAGGGGAAGAAATGAGCAGTTCTTC	CASSSYRDRGRNEQFF
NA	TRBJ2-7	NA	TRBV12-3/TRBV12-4	TGTGCCAGCAGTTTCTCCCCCTCCGTTGAGGGGCAGTACTTC	CASSFSPSVEGQYF
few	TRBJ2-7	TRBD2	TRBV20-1	TGCAGTGCTAGATCTACTAGCGGGCGGGGCGAGCAGTACTTC	CSARSTSGRGEQYF
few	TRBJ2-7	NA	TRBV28	TGTGCCAGCAGTGACGGGACTCGAGCCTACGAGCAGTACTTC	CASSDGTRAYEQYF
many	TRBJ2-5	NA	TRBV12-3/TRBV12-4	TGTGCCAGCAGTCCGACACGGGCCGAGGCCCAAGAGACCCAGTACTTC	CASSPTRAEAQETQYF
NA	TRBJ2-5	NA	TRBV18	TGTGCCAGCTCACCGGGAGCGGAGTTGGGAGAGACCCAGTACTTC	CASSPGAELGETQYF
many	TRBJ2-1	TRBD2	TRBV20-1	TGCAGTGCTACCCGGAGACTAGCGGGAGGGCCACGGCCCTACAATGAGCAGTTCTTC	CSATRRLAGGPRPYNEQFF
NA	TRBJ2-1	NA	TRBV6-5	TGTGCCAGCAGTTGGGCGGTGGGCTCCTACAATGAGCAGTTCTTC	CASSWAVGSYNEQFF
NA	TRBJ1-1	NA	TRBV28	TGTGCCAGCAGCAGGGAACCTGAAGCTTTCTTT	CASSREPEAFF
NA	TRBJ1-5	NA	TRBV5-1	TGCGCCAGCAGCTCTTGGGGGGAGCAGCCCCAGCATTTT	CASSSWGEQPQHF
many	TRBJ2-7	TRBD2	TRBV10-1	TGCGCCAGCAGTGACGGGACTAGTACGGCCGAGCAGTACTTC	CASSDGTSTAEQYF
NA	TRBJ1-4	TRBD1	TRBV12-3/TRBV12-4	TGTGCCAGCAGTCCACAGGGGATGCCTAATGAAAAACTGTTTTTT	CASSPQGMPNEKLFF
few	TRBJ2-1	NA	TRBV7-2	TGTGCCAGCAGCCCCACCCAGCGTAAGCAGTTCTTC	CASSPTQRKQFF
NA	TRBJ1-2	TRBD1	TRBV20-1	TGCAGTGCTAGAGAAGGGACAGGGAGAATCAATGGCCACACCTTC	CSAREGTGRINGHTF
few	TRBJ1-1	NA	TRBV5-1	TGCGCCAGCAGCTCTCTTCGTTCCACTGAAGCTTTCTTT	CASSSLRSTEAFF
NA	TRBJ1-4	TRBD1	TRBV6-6	TGTGCCAGCAGCCCCGGACAGGTTACTAATGAAAAACTGTTTTTT	CASSPGQVTNEKLFF